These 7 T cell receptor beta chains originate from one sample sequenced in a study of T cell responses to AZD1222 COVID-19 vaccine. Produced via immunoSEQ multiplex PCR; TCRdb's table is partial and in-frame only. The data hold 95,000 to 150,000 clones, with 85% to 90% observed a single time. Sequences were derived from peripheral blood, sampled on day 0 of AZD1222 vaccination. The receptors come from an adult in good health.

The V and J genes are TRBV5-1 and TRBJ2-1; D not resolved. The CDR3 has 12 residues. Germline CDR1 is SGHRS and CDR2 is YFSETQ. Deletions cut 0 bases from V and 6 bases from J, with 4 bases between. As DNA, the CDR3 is TGCGCCAGCAGCTTGGACTCCAATGAGCAGTTCTTC. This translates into CASSLDSNEQFF.

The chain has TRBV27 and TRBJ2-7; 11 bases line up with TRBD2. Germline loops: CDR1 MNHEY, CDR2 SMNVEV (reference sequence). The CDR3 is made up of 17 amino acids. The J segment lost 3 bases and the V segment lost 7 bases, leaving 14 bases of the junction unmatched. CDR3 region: CASKGSPNSGRDYEQYF. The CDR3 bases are TGTGCCAGCAAGGGTAGTCCCAATAGCGGGAGGGACTACGAGCAGTACTTC.

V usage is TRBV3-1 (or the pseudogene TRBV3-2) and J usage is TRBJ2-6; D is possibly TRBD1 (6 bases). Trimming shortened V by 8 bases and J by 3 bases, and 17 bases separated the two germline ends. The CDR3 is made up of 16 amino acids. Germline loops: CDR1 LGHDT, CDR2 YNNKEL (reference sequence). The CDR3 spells CASSAGTGHGANVLTF. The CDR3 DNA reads TGTGCCAGCTCGGCCGGAACAGGGCATGGGGCCAACGTCCTGACTTTC.

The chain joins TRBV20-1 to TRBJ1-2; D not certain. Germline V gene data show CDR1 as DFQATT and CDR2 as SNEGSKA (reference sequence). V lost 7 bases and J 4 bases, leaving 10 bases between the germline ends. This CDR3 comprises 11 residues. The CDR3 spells CSVTDAYGYTF. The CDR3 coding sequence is TGCAGTGTTACCGACGCCTATGGCTACACCTTC.

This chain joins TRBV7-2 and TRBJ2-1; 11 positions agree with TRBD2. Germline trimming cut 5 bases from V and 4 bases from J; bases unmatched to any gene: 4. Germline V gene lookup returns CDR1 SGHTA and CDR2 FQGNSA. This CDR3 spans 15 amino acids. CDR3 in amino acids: CASSPGTSGYNEQFF. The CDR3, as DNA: TGTGCCAGCAGCCCCGGGACTAGCGGTTACAATGAGCAGTTCTTC.

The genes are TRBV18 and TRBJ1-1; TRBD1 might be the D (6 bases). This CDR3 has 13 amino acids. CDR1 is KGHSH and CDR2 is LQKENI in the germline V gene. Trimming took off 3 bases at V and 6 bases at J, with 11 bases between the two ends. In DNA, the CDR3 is TGTGCCAGCTCACCGGGGGCGGTACCTGAAGCTTTCTTT. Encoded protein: CASSPGAVPEAFF.

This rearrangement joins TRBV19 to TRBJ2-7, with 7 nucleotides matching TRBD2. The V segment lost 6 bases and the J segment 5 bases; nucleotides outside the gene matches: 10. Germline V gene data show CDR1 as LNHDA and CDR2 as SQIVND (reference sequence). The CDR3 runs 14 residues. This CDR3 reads CASRVGGSSDEQYF. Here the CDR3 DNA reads TGTGCCAGTAGGGTCGGCGGGAGTAGCGACGAGCAGTACTTC.